Each of the 2 T cell receptor beta chains below was sequenced from the same sample in a study of early T cells in non-severe SARS-CoV-2 infection. In TCRdb, the 5' RACE reads were re-called with MiXCR into one record per CDR3 protein. The repertoire holds about 66,000 distinct CDR3 sequences, with roughly 13% as singletons. The source material was whole blood. The receptors originated from an adult who was a healthcare worker with PCR-confirmed SARS-CoV-2 infection or an uninfected control (not recorded which).

This clonotype came up many times. The chain recombines TRBV28 with TRBJ2-1; weak D call: TRBD2 (5 bases). Germline V lookup: CDR1 MDHEN, CDR2 SYDVKM. This CDR3 region has 12 residues. V was clipped by 5 bases and J by 6 bases, with 8 bases between them. In DNA, the CDR3 is TGTGCCAGCAGTCCGCGGGCCAATGAGCAGTTCTTC. Protein product: CASSPRANEQFF. The full variable domain, completed using reference TRBV28 and TRBJ2-1, is DVKVTQSSRYLVKRTGEKVFLECVQDMDHENMFWYRQDPGLGLRLIYFSYDVKMKEKGDIPEGYSVSREKKERFSLILESASTNQTSMYLCASSPRANEQFFGPGTRLTVL.

There are many counts of this clonotype. The chain joins TRBV14 to TRBJ1-1; a weak D match, TRBD1 (5 bases). The ends were cut back, 0 bases at V and 5 bases at J, with 13 bases in the middle. Germline V CDR1 and CDR2: SGHDN, FVKESK. The CDR3 is 15 residues long. The CDR3 loop is CASSQDWGTGTEAFF. CDR3 nucleotide sequence: TGTGCCAGCAGCCAAGATTGGGGCACGGGAACTGAAGCTTTCTTT.